Each of the 28 T cell receptor beta chains below was sequenced from the same sample in a study of T cell changes during pregnancy in multiple sclerosis. The method was immunoSEQ multiplex PCR; TCRdb's version includes in-frame clones alone and lacks a portion of them. The sample consists of 60,000 to 75,000 clones, approximately 90% of them appearing once. Sequenced material: peripheral blood, taken in the third trimester of pregnancy. Receptor source: a female donor with multiple sclerosis, enrolled in a pregnancy study.

The chain combines TRBV5-4 with TRBJ1-1; no firm D call. The CDR3 totals 14 residues. Germline CDR1 reads SGHNT; CDR2 reads YYREEE (reference sequence). Between the trimmed V and J ends, which lost 4 bases and 1 base, there was a span of 11 bases. The DNA for the CDR3 is TGTGCCAGCAGCGGAACACCGGGGAACACTGAAGCTTTCTTT. This encodes CASSGTPGNTEAFF.

The V and J genes are TRBV4-1 and TRBJ2-7, with D tentatively TRBD2 (6 bases). Germline loops: CDR1 MGHRA, CDR2 YSYEKL. The V and J ends lost 4 bases and 4 bases respectively, with 17 bases between them. This CDR3 comprises 15 residues. The CDR3 DNA reads TGCGCCAGCAGCCCCTGGTCGGGGGATGAGTACGAGCAGTACTTC. Amino acid sequence: CASSPWSGDEYEQYF.

J is TRBJ1-6 and V is TRBV7-8; TRBD1 might be the D (5 bases). V dropped 5 bases and J dropped 9 bases, with 17 bases sitting between them. The CDR3 sequence is 15 residues long. Germline V gives CDR1 SGHVS, CDR2 FQNEAQ. The CDR3: CASSPRQPLGSPLHF. The DNA for the CDR3 is TGTGCCAGCAGCCCAAGACAGCCGTTGGGTTCACCCCTCCACTTT.

In regard to this clone: This specimen includes other DNA sequences encoding the same CDR3. This chain connects TRBV10-3 to TRBJ1-1, with a tentative D call TRBD1 (6 bases). V gave up 6 bases and J gave up 3 bases, with 17 bases separating them. Germline CDR1 is ENHRY and CDR2 is SYGVKD. The CDR3 covers 15 residues. The CDR3 reads CAISLTGRGDTEAFF. DNA of the CDR3: TGTGCCATCAGCCTAACAGGGAGAGGAGACACTGAAGCTTTCTTT.

The V call is TRBV7-9, the J call TRBJ2-1; weak D call: TRBD1 (5 bases). CDR1 SEHNR and CDR2 FQNEAQ come from the germline V gene (reference sequence). Trimming took off 0 bases at V and 0 bases at J, with 15 bases between the two ends. The CDR3 totals 18 residues. The DNA for the CDR3 is TGTGCCAGCAGCTTAGCTGTTTATACAGGAGCCTCCTACAATGAGCAGTTCTTC. Its translation: CASSLAVYTGASYNEQFF.

This chain uses TRBV6-1 with TRBJ1-5; weak D call: TRBD1 (6 bases). The CDR3 is made up of 14 amino acids. Trimming shortened V by 10 bases and J by 0 bases, and 13 bases separated the two germline ends. Germline-derived CDR1 and CDR2 are MNHNS and SASEGT. The CDR3: CATAPTGSNQPQHF. The CDR3 DNA reads TGTGCCACAGCCCCGACAGGTAGCAATCAGCCCCAGCATTTT.

The chain links TRBV5-4 to TRBJ1-1; a possible D gene is TRBD1 (5 bases). Germline values: CDR1 SGHNT, CDR2 YYREEE (reference sequence). With 0 bases removed from V and 5 bases from J, the gap between germline ends came to 14 bases. The CDR3 has 15 amino acids. CDR3 sequence: CASSLGGGRMTEAFF. CDR3 DNA sequence: TGTGCCAGCAGCTTGGGTGGGGGGAGGATGACTGAAGCTTTCTTT.

V gene TRBV7-2 combines with J gene TRBJ2-3; no definite D call. Germline V gene data show CDR1 as SGHTA and CDR2 as FQGNSA. The CDR3 length is 13 residues. Trimming left V 7 bases short and J 2 bases short, with 10 bases between. The CDR3 is CASTPSSTDTQYF. The CDR3, as DNA: TGTGCCAGCACCCCTTCGTCCACAGATACGCAGTATTTT.

This chain links TRBV19 with TRBJ2-3; 14 positions match TRBD2. The CDR3 consists of 12 residues. V lost 10 bases to trimming and J lost 15 bases; unmatched junction nucleotides: 9. CDR1 and CDR2 from the germline V gene are LNHDA and SQIVND (reference sequence). For the CDR3, the DNA is TGTGCCACAACGACTAGCGGGGGGGCCCGCTATTTT. Amino acids: CATTTSGGARYF.

V and J are TRBV6-5 and TRBJ1-4, with TRBD1 as a possible D gene (6 bases). The CDR3 consists of 15 residues. Germline values: CDR1 MNHEY, CDR2 SVGAGI. The V and J ends lost 7 bases and 7 bases respectively, with 19 bases between them. CDR3 sequence reads: CASTVTGGGIEKLFF. CDR3 nucleotide sequence: TGTGCCAGCACCGTAACGGGGGGCGGGATTGAAAAACTGTTTTTT.

The chain carries TRBV7-6 and TRBJ2-3; tentative D call: TRBD2 (6 bases). Germline loops: CDR1 SGHVS, CDR2 FNYEAQ. The CDR3 length is 12 residues. The V end was cut by 7 bases, the J end by 13 bases, with 18 bases between. CDR3: CASTHGGPPEYF. CDR3 bases: TGTGCCAGCACACACGGGGGACCGCCCGAGTATTTT.

The gene calls are TRBV18 and TRBJ2-4; maybe TRBD2 (6 bases). Per the germline V gene, CDR1 is KGHSH and CDR2 is LQKENI. Trimming took 5 bases from V and 0 from J, leaving 8 bases between them. The CDR3 is made up of 14 amino acids. This CDR3 reads CASSEGLAKNIQYF. In DNA, the CDR3 is TGTGCCAGCTCAGAGGGACTAGCCAAAAACATTCAGTACTTC.

The chain links TRBV30 to TRBJ2-5; D is undetermined. The V gene's germline CDR1 is GTSNPN and CDR2 SVGIG (reference sequence). The length of the CDR3 is 14 residues. With 4 bases removed from V and 2 bases from J, the gap between germline ends came to 14 bases. The CDR3 sequence: CAWNEVSGQETQYF. Here the CDR3 DNA reads TGTGCCTGGAATGAAGTGTCAGGACAAGAGACCCAGTACTTC.

For the CDR3, the DNA is TGTGCCAGCAGGAGGACAGGGGGTAATGAGCAGTTCTTC. Its protein product is CASRRTGGNEQFF. This rearrangement joins TRBV6-5 to TRBJ2-1, with TRBD1 identical over 10 bases. CDR3 length: 13 residues. CDR1 is MNHEY, CDR2 SVGAGI, per germline. The V segment lost 6 bases and the J segment 7 bases; nucleotides outside the gene matches: 3.

The chain is built from TRBV14 and TRBJ2-6; D is perhaps TRBD1 (6 bases). The CDR3 consists of 15 residues. Between the trimmed V and J ends, which lost 3 bases and 2 bases, there was a span of 8 bases. CDR1 SGHDN and CDR2 FVKESK come from the germline V gene. The CDR3 protein is CASSQGAAGANVLTF. Here the CDR3 DNA reads TGTGCCAGCAGCCAGGGGGCAGCTGGGGCCAACGTCCTGACTTTC.

This clone was seen a single time. The chain recombines TRBV25-1 with TRBJ2-3, with D hard to call. Between the trimmed V and J ends, which lost 1 base and 0 bases, there was a span of 5 bases. This CDR3 comprises 14 residues. Germline V lookup: CDR1 MGHDK, CDR2 SYGVNS. The CDR3, as DNA: TGTGCCAGCAGTGAATCTGTCAGCACAGATACGCAGTATTTT. This codes for CASSESVSTDTQYF.

This rearrangement joins TRBV5-1 to TRBJ1-1; 8 bases fit TRBD1. From germline, CDR1 is SGHRS and CDR2 YFSETQ. The CDR3 spans 16 residues. The V gene end was trimmed by 0 bases and the J gene end by 0 bases; junction bases not matched to a gene: 4. For the CDR3, the DNA is TGCGCCAGCAGCTTGGGTTGGGACAGGCTGAACACTGAAGCTTTCTTT. As protein: CASSLGWDRLNTEAFF.

The CDR3 is CASRPRDRTYEQYF. The CDR3 DNA reads TGTGCCAGCAGGCCGCGGGACAGAACCTACGAGCAGTACTTC. The V gene is TRBV7-6, the J gene TRBJ2-7; tentative D call: TRBD1 (7 bases). Germline values: CDR1 SGHVS, CDR2 FNYEAQ. V was shortened by 6 bases and J by 2 bases, with 14 bases between the two germline ends. This CDR3 has 14 amino acids. Together with reference TRBV7-6 and TRBJ2-7, the CDR3 gives the full variable domain: GAGVSQSPRYKVTKRGQDVALRCDPISGHVSLYWYRQALGQGPEFLTYFNYEAQQDKSGLPNDRFSAERPEGSISTLTIQRTEQRDSAMYRCASRPRDRTYEQYFGPGTRLTVT.

The rearrangement links TRBV9 to TRBJ2-5; 11 bases are shared with TRBD2. After removal of 0 bases from V and 0 bases from J, the junction contained 7 bases not matched to a gene. The germline V gene has CDR1 SGDLS and CDR2 YYNGEE. The CDR3 extends over 18 amino acids. The CDR3 bases are TGTGCCAGCAGCGTAGCTACTAGCGGGGGCGCTTACCAAGAGACCCAGTACTTC. This codes for CASSVATSGGAYQETQYF.

The CDR3 region has the DNA TGTGCCAGCAGGGGCAAACAGAACACCGGGGAGCTGTTTTTT. It yields the protein CASRGKQNTGELFF. The V gene is TRBV6-1, the J gene TRBJ2-2; D is unclear. The CDR3 spans 14 residues. CDR1 is MNHNS, CDR2 SASEGT, per germline. V was shortened by 6 bases and J by 1 base, with 9 bases between the two germline ends.

This chain joins TRBV4-1 and TRBJ2-2, with 9 bases identical to TRBD2. The CDR3 is 17 amino acids. Losses at the gene ends were 2 bases for V and 1 base for J; bases not matched to a gene: 5. The V gene's germline CDR1 is MGHRA and CDR2 YSYEKL. The CDR3 is CASSQRRGGGNTGELFF. CDR3 bases: TGCGCCAGCAGCCAAAGGCGGGGGGGCGGGAACACCGGGGAGCTGTTTTTT.

CDR3 nucleotide sequence: TGTGCCAGCAGCTCCCGGGAAGTTAATTCACCCCTCCACTTT. Protein: CASSSREVNSPLHF. V usage is TRBV7-8 and J usage is TRBJ1-6; no clear D gene. With 4 bases removed from V and 6 bases from J, the gap between germline ends came to 10 bases. The length of the CDR3 is 14 residues. CDR1 SGHVS and CDR2 FQNEAQ come from the germline V gene.

The chain joins TRBV6-1 to TRBJ2-5; a possible D gene is TRBD1 (5 bases). V lost 4 bases and J 5 bases, leaving 20 bases between the germline ends. Germline CDR1 is MNHNS and CDR2 is SASEGT. This CDR3 has 16 residues. This CDR3 reads CASSVRWGAIRETQYF. The CDR3 bases are TGTGCCAGCAGTGTACGGTGGGGCGCGATACGGGAGACCCAGTACTTC.

The rearrangement joins TRBV7-8 to TRBJ2-7, with TRBD1 identical over 7 bases. With 5 bases clipped from V and 2 bases from J, the junction kept 3 bases outside the gene matches. The CDR3 sequence is 13 residues long. The V gene's germline CDR1 is SGHVS and CDR2 FQNEAQ. Here the CDR3 DNA reads TGTGCCAGCAGCCCTGACAGGGCCTACGAGCAGTACTTC. Residues: CASSPDRAYEQYF. Full variable domain (outside the CDR3, taken from reference TRBV7-8 and TRBJ2-7): GAGVSQSPRYKVAKRGQDVALRCDPISGHVSLFWYQQALGQGPEFLTYFQNEAQLDKSGLPSDRFFAERPEGSVSTLKIQRTQQEDSAVYLCASSPDRAYEQYFGPGTRLTVT.

The chain uses TRBV30 and TRBJ1-1, with D unresolved. V was shortened by 5 bases and J by 1 base, with 8 bases between the two germline ends. This CDR3 spans 12 amino acids. Per the germline V gene, CDR1 is GTSNPN and CDR2 is SVGIG (reference sequence). The CDR3 DNA follows: TGTGCCTGGTCCCAAGCGAACACTGAAGCTTTCTTT. Amino acid sequence: CAWSQANTEAFF.

The V and J genes are TRBV19 and TRBJ1-4, with D possibly TRBD1 on 6 matching bases. In germline, CDR1 is LNHDA, CDR2 SQIVND (reference sequence). The CDR3 has 16 amino acids. V was clipped by 6 bases and J by 8 bases, with 22 bases between them. CDR3 in DNA: TGTGCCAGTAGACCCTGGGCCGGCAGGGGCGAGGAAAAACTGTTTTTT. Its protein is CASRPWAGRGEEKLFF.

The rearrangement joins TRBV7-9 to TRBJ2-1; TRBD1 matches 8 bases. After removal of 5 bases from V and 3 bases from J, the junction contained 9 bases not matched to a gene. Germline V gene lookup returns CDR1 SEHNR and CDR2 FQNEAQ (reference sequence). CDR3 size: 16 residues. CDR3 sequence reads: CASSVFPTGGYNEQFF. The CDR3 DNA reads TGTGCCAGCAGCGTTTTTCCTACAGGGGGCTACAATGAGCAGTTCTTC.

The sample holds one count of this clone. V and J are TRBV28 and TRBJ1-1; 10 bases are a match to TRBD1. The CDR3 loop spans 15 amino acids. CDR1 is MDHEN, CDR2 SYDVKM, per germline. Trimming took 8 bases from V and 10 from J; bases not matched to a gene: 16. CDR3 in DNA: TGTGCCAGCCTCACCTACCCGGGACAGGGGAATAGAGCTTTCTTT. Amino acid sequence: CASLTYPGQGNRAFF.